The 7 T cell receptor beta chains in this list originate from one sample, sequenced in a study of cytomegalovirus exposure and HLA in healthy donors. PCR involved 60 Vbeta and 13 Jbeta primers. The table came from immunoSEQ multiplex PCR; TCRdb's copy has only in-frame clones and leaves some out. The table lists some 130,000 clones, 79% of them singletons. The sequencing sample was made of PBMCs. These receptors all stem from a man between 18 and 35 years old in good health and CMV-seronegative.

V and J are TRBV29-1 and TRBJ2-3; D is unresolved. From germline, CDR1 is SQVTM and CDR2 ANQGSEA. Trimming left V 7 bases short and J 5 bases short, with 16 bases between. The CDR3 has 13 residues. CDR3 sequence: CSARWRPIDTQYF. The CDR3 DNA is TGCAGCGCCCGTTGGCGGCCAATAGATACGCAGTATTTT.

This rearrangement joins TRBV29-1 to TRBJ1-1; D is unclear. From germline, CDR1 is SQVTM and CDR2 ANQGSEA. The CDR3 totals 14 residues. V was shortened by 4 bases and J by 1 base, with 13 bases between the two germline ends. In DNA, the CDR3 is TGCAGCGTTGTGCTGGGTTCAGGGAACACTGAAGCTTTCTTT. Protein sequence: CSVVLGSGNTEAFF. The whole variable domain, remainder taken from reference TRBV29-1 and TRBJ1-1, is SAVISQKPSRDICQRGTSLTIQCQVDSQVTMMFWYRQQPGQSLTLIATANQGSEATYESGFVIDKFPISRPNLTFSTLTVSNMSPEDSSIYLCSVVLGSGNTEAFFGQGTRLTVV.

The gene calls are TRBV7-9 and TRBJ2-2; no firm D call. Trimming took off 5 bases at V and 4 bases at J, with 14 bases between the two ends. Germline CDR1 is SEHNR and CDR2 is FQNEAQ (reference sequence). The CDR3 spans 15 residues. Written as DNA, the CDR3 is TGTGCCAGCAGCCACGTCGGAGAGAGCACCGGGGAGCTGTTTTTT. This sequence encodes CASSHVGESTGELFF.

V gene TRBV27 combines with J gene TRBJ1-6, with 10 bases aligning to TRBD1. This CDR3 has 13 amino acids. V gave up 10 bases and J gave up 9 bases; unmatched junction bases: 6. Germline-derived CDR1 and CDR2 are MNHEY and SMNVEV (reference sequence). CDR3 in amino acids: CATSDRGSSPLHF. The CDR3 DNA reads as TGTGCCACTTCGGACAGGGGGAGTTCACCCCTCCACTTT.

This clone has just a few counts. The chain links TRBV6-9 to TRBJ1-4; possibly TRBD1 for D (6 bases). Germline loops: CDR1 MNHGY, CDR2 SVAAGI. The germline V and J ends were trimmed by 5 bases and 0 bases, with 7 bases remaining between them. The CDR3 spans 14 residues. In DNA form, the CDR3 reads TGTGCCAGCAGTCGGACAGCAACTAATGAAAAACTGTTTTTT. It yields the protein CASSRTATNEKLFF.

The J gene is TRBJ2-5, the V gene TRBV7-2; 7 bases line up with TRBD1. Trimming removed 5 bases from V and 5 bases from J; junction bases left unmatched: 14. Germline V CDR1 and CDR2: SGHTA, FQGNSA. The length of the CDR3 is 16 residues. DNA for the CDR3: TGTGCCAGCAGCCCTCAACAGGGGCAGACGCTTGAGACCCAGTACTTC. It encodes CASSPQQGQTLETQYF.

V usage is TRBV18 and J usage is TRBJ2-6; the D gene is possibly TRBD2 (5 bases). Germline CDR1 reads KGHSH; CDR2 reads LQKENI. CDR3 length: 17 amino acids. V was clipped by 2 bases and J by 3 bases, with 14 bases between them. CDR3 bases: TGTGCCAGCTCACCAGAAACCGGGAAGCTTGGGGCCAACGTCCTGACTTTC. Its translation is CASSPETGKLGANVLTF.